One T cell receptor (beta chain) is described in this entry. What it recognizes is unknown. The TCR beta cDNA libraries carried unique molecular identifiers. TCRdb reprocessed the PCR reads via MiXCR and lists one record per CDR3 protein. This table holds hundreds of thousands of distinct CDR3 sequences, 44% found once. V shed 10 bases and J shed 8 bases, with 17 bases lying between them. The CDR3 totals 13 residues. Germline V CDR1 and CDR2: MNHEY, SMNVEV (reference sequence). This sample was taken from a study of post-analysis software for immune sequencing data. Study-level information: There were relapsing-remitting, secondary progressive and progressive-relapsing multiple sclerosis among the disease courses included. General study findings and limits: Controls showed lower frequencies than patients for a handful of TRBV segments, and TRBV5-6, TRBV5-1 and TRBV20-1 were among these. The F measure placed samples prepared in the same batch into strongly shared clusters.

The rearrangement links TRBV27 to TRBJ1-4, with D perhaps matching TRBD1 (6 bases). The clonotype comes from a girl between 10 and 17 years old with multiple sclerosis. The specimen sequenced was blood. The CDR3 coding sequence is TGTGCCAACTCAGGACAGAGGGGCGAAAAACTGTTTTTT. It translates to CANSGQRGEKLFF. The full variable domain, completed using reference TRBV27 and TRBJ1-4, is EAQVTQNPRYLITVTGKKLTVTCSQNMNHEYMSWYRQDPGLGLRQIYYSMNVEVTDKGDVPEGYKVSRKEKRNFPLILESPSPNQTSLYFCANSGQRGEKLFFGSGTQLSVL.